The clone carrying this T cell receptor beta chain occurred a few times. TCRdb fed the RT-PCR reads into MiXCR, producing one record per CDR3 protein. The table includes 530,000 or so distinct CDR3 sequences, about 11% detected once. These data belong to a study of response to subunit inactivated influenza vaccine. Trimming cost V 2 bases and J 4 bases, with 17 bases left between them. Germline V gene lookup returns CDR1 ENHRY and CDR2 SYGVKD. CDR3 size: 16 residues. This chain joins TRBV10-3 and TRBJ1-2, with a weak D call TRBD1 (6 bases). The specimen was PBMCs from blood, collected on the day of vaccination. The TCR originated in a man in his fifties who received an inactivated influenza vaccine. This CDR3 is CAISEMGGAHGYGYTF. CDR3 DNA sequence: TGTGCCATCAGTGAGATGGGGGGGGCTCATGGCTATGGCTACACCTTC.